This entry lists 32 T cell receptor beta chains sequenced from one sample in a study of T cells after yellow fever vaccination. TCRdb fed the 5' RACE reads into MiXCR, producing one record per CDR3 protein. The sample yields 300,000 to 400,000 distinct CDR3 sequences, 8% to 10% seen once. Sequences were derived from PBMCs, sampled on the day of the first yellow fever vaccination. These receptor sequences come from a man aged 18 to 29 who received the YFV17D yellow fever vaccine.

This clonotype has at least ten counts. The V and J genes are TRBV4-1 and TRBJ1-4; D gene ambiguous. The germline V gene encodes CDR1 MGHRA and CDR2 YSYEKL. V lost 1 base and J lost 7, with 16 bases in between. The CDR3 contains 16 residues. CDR3 DNA sequence: TGCGCCAGCAGCCAAGGGCGCGGCAGCCGGAGTGAAAAACTGTTTTTT. Translating gives CASSQGRGSRSEKLFF.

At least ten counts were recorded for this clonotype. This chain uses TRBV12-3 or TRBV12-4 with TRBJ1-2, with unresolved D. The ends were cut back, 6 bases at V and 1 base at J, with 9 bases in the middle. CDR3 length equals 13 residues. CDR3 nucleotide sequence: TGTGCCAGCAGCCCCGGACGTAACTATGGCTACACCTTC. Translation: CASSPGRNYGYTF.

The rearrangement joins TRBV30 to TRBJ1-5; a weak D match, TRBD1 (5 bases). CDR3 length: 16 amino acids. Germline CDR1 is GTSNPN and CDR2 is SVGIG (reference sequence). The ends were cut back, 1 base at V and 6 bases at J, with 19 bases in the middle. CDR3 residues: CAWSGKRTAGAQPQHF. The CDR3 DNA reads TGTGCCTGGAGTGGAAAACGGACCGCCGGGGCTCAGCCCCAGCATTTT.

The chain couples TRBV6-2 or TRBV6-3 to TRBJ2-7; TRBD2 matches at 10 bases. CDR3 length equals 14 residues. CDR1 is MNHEY, CDR2 SVGEGT, per germline. V was clipped by 7 bases and J by 2 bases; unmatched bases: 5. This chain's CDR3 is CASIASGGPYEQYF. CDR3 DNA: TGTGCCAGCATAGCTAGCGGGGGCCCCTACGAGCAGTACTTC.

This clonotype was seen repeatedly, ten times or more. This rearrangement joins TRBV7-6 to TRBJ2-7, with a possible D match to TRBD2 (5 bases). V lost 2 bases and J lost 4, with 12 bases in between. CDR3 length: 14 residues. CDR1 SGHVS and CDR2 FNYEAQ come from the germline V gene. The CDR3: CASSLTGVLYEQYF. CDR3 coding DNA: TGTGCCAGCAGCTTAACCGGGGTCCTGTACGAGCAGTACTTC.

This clonotype was counted many times. The chain has TRBV29-1 and TRBJ1-4; no reliable D call. From germline, CDR1 is SQVTM and CDR2 ANQGSEA. V dropped 7 bases and J dropped 4 bases, with 16 bases sitting between them. CDR3 length: 14 residues. The CDR3 bases are TGCAGCGCAAATGTCGGCGGCCGTAATGAAAAACTGTTTTTT. It encodes CSANVGGRNEKLFF.

The chain is built from TRBV11-2 and TRBJ1-6; tentatively, D is TRBD1 (6 bases). V shed 5 bases and J shed 6 bases, with 11 bases lying between them. The CDR3 sequence is 14 residues long. The germline gives CDR1 SGHAT, CDR2 FQNNGV. The CDR3 here is CASSAGVGNSPLHF. In DNA form, the CDR3 reads TGTGCCAGCAGCGCAGGGGTTGGTAATTCACCCCTCCACTTT.

There are many counts of this clonotype. V is TRBV6-5 and J is TRBJ2-5, with D maybe TRBD2 (6 bases). Trimming pared 0 bases from V and 5 bases from J, leaving 10 bases between. The CDR3 covers 14 residues. Germline V gene sequence: CDR1 MNHEY, CDR2 SVGAGI. CDR3 nucleotide sequence: TGTGCCAGCAGTTACTCCCCTAGCGCGGAGACCCAGTACTTC. The encoded protein is CASSYSPSAETQYF.

This clonotype was counted a few times. The gene calls are TRBV5-1 and TRBJ1-4; D remains unclear. In germline, CDR1 is SGHRS, CDR2 YFSETQ. This CDR3 is 17 amino acids long. Trimming stripped 0 bases from V and 0 bases from J, with 12 bases between. CDR3 bases: TGCGCCAGCAGCTTGGATCGGGGAGCAGCAACTAATGAAAAACTGTTTTTT. It codes for CASSLDRGAATNEKLFF.

This clonotype was observed a few times. The chain couples TRBV6-2 or TRBV6-3 to TRBJ2-3; 8 nucleotides line up with TRBD2. The CDR3 sequence is 17 residues long. Germline V gives CDR1 MNHEY, CDR2 SVGEGT. Trimming at V came to 2 bases and at J to 0 bases, leaving 7 bases not matched to a gene. CDR3 DNA: TGTGCCAGCAGTTACCGTTCGGGGGGGTATAGCACAGATACGCAGTATTTT. Protein sequence: CASSYRSGGYSTDTQYF.

This clonotype was picked up a small number of times. The chain couples TRBV12-5 to TRBJ2-2; possibly TRBD1 for D (5 bases). The ends were cut back, 0 bases at V and 5 bases at J, with 10 bases in the middle. The germline V gene encodes CDR1 LGHNT and CDR2 FRNRAP. The CDR3 is 15 amino acids. In DNA, the CDR3 is TGTGCTAGTGGTTTGGTACTGCAGGGTACCGGGGAGCTGTTTTTT. Its translation: CASGLVLQGTGELFF.

This clonotype occurred a few times. The chain is built from TRBV7-2 and TRBJ1-1, with TRBD1 as a possible D gene (6 bases). V gave up 5 bases and J gave up 1 base, with 14 bases separating them. Germline loops: CDR1 SGHTA, CDR2 FQGNSA. The CDR3 spans 15 residues. CDR3 bases: TGTGCCAGCAGCCTAAAACAGGGCAGGAACACTGAAGCTTTCTTT. Its translation: CASSLKQGRNTEAFF.

Note on this clonotype: The conserved closing phenylalanine or tryptophan is absent in this CDR3, likely reflecting a read error. This rearrangement joins TRBV16 to TRBJ2-2; D is possibly TRBD1 (6 bases). Per the germline V gene, CDR1 is KGHSY and CDR2 is FQNENV. There are 14 residues in the CDR3. V was shortened by 5 bases and J by 9 bases, with 16 bases between the two germline ends. CDR3 protein: CASSSGQTCWELFC. In nucleotides, the CDR3 is TGTGCCAGCAGCTCCGGACAGACCTGTTGGGAGCTGTTTTGT.

This clonotype was picked up a small number of times. The chain has TRBV5-1 and TRBJ2-5; D possibly corresponds to TRBD1 (5 bases). V was clipped by 1 base and J by 6 bases, with 16 bases between them. CDR3 length: 15 amino acids. CDR1 and CDR2 (germline): SGHRS, YFSETQ. The DNA for the CDR3 is TGCGCCAGCAGCTTGTGGCAGGGTTGGCGTCAGACCCAGTACTTC. Its protein product is CASSLWQGWRQTQYF.

On this clonotype: A read error may produce the germline difference seen at one junction end. The chain links TRBV5-4 to TRBJ2-2; D may be TRBD1 or TRBD2 (5 bases each). CDR1 is SGHNT, CDR2 YYREEE, per germline (reference sequence). The CDR3 covers 15 residues. Here the CDR3 reads CAGSHGTLNTGELFF. The CDR3 DNA is TGTGCCGGCAGCCACGGGACCCTGAACACCGGGGAGCTGTTTTTT.

This clonotype was seen only a few times. This chain joins TRBV9 and TRBJ2-1; 7 bases are a match to TRBD1. The V segment lost 4 bases and the J segment 9 bases; nucleotides outside the gene matches: 16. The CDR3 has 16 residues. The germline CDR1 and CDR2 sequences are SGDLS and YYNGEE. CDR3 bases: TGTGCCAGCAGCAAAGTCCCGGGACAGAGAACCAGTGAGCAGTTCTTC. Its translation is CASSKVPGQRTSEQFF.

In this sample, this clonotype turned up a few times. The chain has TRBV6-2 or TRBV6-3 and TRBJ2-1; the match to TRBD2 covers 10 bases. The germline gives CDR1 MNHEY, CDR2 SVGEGT. This CDR3 is built from 16 residues. The V and J ends lost 0 bases and 10 bases, in that order; junction bases with no gene match: 9. Written as DNA, the CDR3 is TGTGCCAGCAGTTACTCCCCCAGCGGGGGGGCCCGGGAGCAGTTCTTC. Amino acid sequence: CASSYSPSGGAREQFF.

This clonotype was picked up a small number of times. The rearrangement joins TRBV6-5 to TRBJ1-5, with a weak D call TRBD1 (6 bases). Germline loops: CDR1 MNHEY, CDR2 SVGAGI. V was trimmed by 2 bases and J by 5 bases, leaving 10 bases between them. The CDR3 spans 14 residues. The CDR3 nucleotides read TGTGCCAGCAGTTACGGGGGCTCCGATCAGCCCCAGCATTTT. It specifies CASSYGGSDQPQHF.

This clonotype has only a few counts. The V and J genes are TRBV2 and TRBJ2-3; tentative D call: TRBD2 (6 bases). Germline CDR1 and CDR2: SNHLY and FYNNEI. Deletions cut 6 bases from V and 0 bases from J, with 10 bases between. The CDR3 spans 14 residues. The chain's CDR3 is CASRGRGSTDTQYF. The CDR3 DNA sequence: TGTGCCAGCAGAGGGCGGGGAAGCACAGATACGCAGTATTTT.

This clonotype was seen repeatedly, ten times or more. At one boundary the junction diverges from the germline segment, which might be a read error. V and J are TRBV5-1 and TRBJ1-5; 8 bases map to TRBD1. CDR1 is SGHRS, CDR2 YFSETQ, per germline. The CDR3 loop spans 14 amino acids. CDR3 residues: CASSLSGGDQPQHF. Here the CDR3 DNA reads TGTGCCAGCAGCTTGTCAGGGGGCGATCAGCCCCAGCATTTT.

This clonotype was recorded at least ten times. The rearrangement links TRBV5-1 to TRBJ1-1; maybe TRBD1 (5 bases). CDR3 length: 14 residues. From germline, CDR1 is SGHRS and CDR2 YFSETQ. V was clipped by 4 bases and J by 0 bases, with 10 bases between them. CDR3 protein: CASSRRGLNTEAFF. The CDR3 region has the DNA TGCGCCAGCAGCCGGCGGGGACTGAACACTGAAGCTTTCTTT.

Details on this clonotype: Given a much more abundant clone one base away, this may be a read error. This chain uses TRBV20-1 with TRBJ2-1; 8 bases line up with TRBD2. This CDR3 is built from 13 residues. In germline, CDR1 is DFQATT, CDR2 SNEGSKA (reference sequence). CDR3 residues: CSARGVSGIEEFF. The CDR3 bases are TGCAGTGCTAGAGGGGTTAGCGGGATTGAGGAGTTCTTC.

This chain uses TRBV12-3 or TRBV12-4 with TRBJ1-1; 8 bases align to TRBD1. CDR3 length equals 14 residues. The trim removed 6 bases at V and 8 bases at J, leaving 11 bases unmatched. The CDR3 DNA reads TGTGCCAGCAGAGTGGGACAGGCGGATTTCGAAGCTTTCTTT. The encoded protein is CASRVGQADFEAFF.

This clonotype came up many times. The rearrangement uses TRBV5-1 and TRBJ2-3, with D perhaps matching TRBD2 (6 bases). This CDR3 is built from 17 residues. Germline CDR1 SGHRS, CDR2 YFSETQ. The V end was cut by 0 bases, the J end by 1 base, with 15 bases between. DNA of the CDR3: TGCGCCAGCAGCTTGGCGATAGGTTCGGGAGGCACAGATACGCAGTATTTT. It is translated as CASSLAIGSGGTDTQYF. Looking up the rest from reference TRBV5-1 and TRBJ2-3 gives the full variable domain: KAGVTQTPRYLIKTRGQQVTLSCSPISGHRSVSWYQQTPGQGLQFLFEYFSETQRNKGNFPGRFSGRQFSNSRSEMNVSTLELGDSALYLCASSLAIGSGGTDTQYFGPGTRLTVL.

This clonotype was counted ten times or more. CDR3 loop: CASSQRVDTQYF. The DNA for the CDR3 is TGTGCCAGCAGCCAAAGGGTAGATACGCAGTATTTT. The V and J genes are TRBV3-1 and TRBJ2-3; D uncertain. V shed 2 bases and J shed 5 bases, with 5 bases lying between them. CDR3 length equals 12 residues. Germline CDR1 and CDR2: LGHDT and YNNKEL (reference sequence).

This clonotype has ten or more counts. The chain carries TRBV6-2 or TRBV6-3 and TRBJ1-2, with 8 positions matching TRBD1. CDR1 and CDR2 from the germline V gene are MNHEY and SVGEGT. This CDR3 comprises 13 residues. Germline trimming cut 10 bases from V and 0 bases from J; bases unmatched to any gene: 4. The CDR3 nucleotides are TGTGCCACGACAGGGGTGACTAACTATGGCTACACCTTC. Amino acids: CATTGVTNYGYTF.

There are many counts of this clonotype. The chain couples TRBV27 to TRBJ1-5, with D unresolved. The CDR3 extends over 16 amino acids. Germline-derived CDR1 and CDR2 are MNHEY and SMNVEV (reference sequence). V was pared by 6 bases and J by 0 bases, with 15 bases between. This CDR3 reads CASRPGSGDSNQPQHF. The CDR3 DNA is TGTGCCAGCAGACCCGGGTCGGGAGATAGCAATCAGCCCCAGCATTTT.

This clonotype was recorded a few times. The chain is built from TRBV4-1 and TRBJ2-4; D is perhaps TRBD1 (5 bases). CDR1 is MGHRA, CDR2 YSYEKL, per germline. The CDR3 sequence is 15 residues long. Deletions cut 2 bases from V and 6 bases from J, with 14 bases between. The chain's CDR3 is CASSQHPQGTNIQYF. As DNA, the CDR3 is TGCGCCAGCAGCCAACACCCGCAGGGTACAAACATTCAGTACTTC.

This clonotype was seen only a few times. The chain is built from TRBV4-3 and TRBJ1-1; D is ambiguous. From germline, CDR1 is LGHNA and CDR2 YSLEER. The V gene lost 2 bases and the J gene lost 0 bases, with 16 bases spanning the gap. CDR3 length: 17 residues. For the CDR3, the DNA is TGCGCCAGCAGCCAAAAGAGGGAAACAAGCTTGAACACTGAAGCTTTCTTT. Protein sequence: CASSQKRETSLNTEAFF.

This clonotype was observed a handful of times. The chain couples TRBV12-3 or TRBV12-4 to TRBJ2-2; D ambiguous. Between the trimmed V and J ends, which lost 3 bases and 6 bases, there was a span of 20 bases. The CDR3 spans 17 residues. CDR3 sequence (DNA): TGTGCCAGCAGTTTTGTCCGGGCTCACCTTCGGCCCGGGGAGCTGTTTTTT. Translated, it gives CASSFVRAHLRPGELFF.

This clonotype was found a few times. The chain combines TRBV27 with TRBJ2-7; perhaps TRBD1 as D (6 bases). The germline gives CDR1 MNHEY, CDR2 SMNVEV (reference sequence). The length of the CDR3 is 14 residues. The V end lost 2 bases, the J end lost 4 bases, and 12 bases lay between the germline ends. CDR3 in amino acids: CASSLTGTNYEQYV. DNA of the CDR3: TGTGCCAGCAGTTTAACCGGGACAAATTACGAGCAGTACGTC.

This clonotype was counted a few times. The V gene is TRBV5-1, the J gene TRBJ2-5; D gene uncertain. The CDR3 sequence is 14 residues long. Per the germline V gene, CDR1 is SGHRS and CDR2 is YFSETQ. With 0 bases removed from V and 3 bases from J, the gap between germline ends came to 9 bases. The CDR3 DNA reads as TGCGCCAGCAGCTTGGCCCCCCCCGAAGAGACCCAGTACTTC. Translating gives CASSLAPPEETQYF.